Shown below are 6 T cell receptor beta chains from a single sample sequenced in a study of CD8+ T cells in alopecia areata. RNA was extracted and reverse transcribed into cDNA as the sequencing template. Some clones are missing from TCRdb's copy, which holds only in-frame ones; the method was immunoSEQ multiplex PCR. Of about 11,000 clones in the sample, around 60% were seen once. Punch biopsies of lesional scalp, plus peripheral blood, were taken from alopecia areata patients. Specimen: skin. The receptor set was obtained from a human donor with alopecia areata.

The gene calls are TRBV7-3 and TRBJ2-7; a possible D gene is TRBD2 (6 bases). Germline-derived CDR1 and CDR2 are SGHTA and FQGTGA. The V end was cut by 0 bases, the J end by 7 bases, with 10 bases between. The CDR3 length is 13 residues. This CDR3 reads CASSLTAAGEQYF. The CDR3 DNA reads as TGTGCCAGCAGCTTAACGGCGGCGGGAGAGCAGTACTTC. Full variable domain (remainder filled in from reference TRBV7-3 and TRBJ2-7): GAGVSQTPSNKVTEKGKYVELRCDPISGHTALYWYRQSLGQGPEFLIYFQGTGAADDSGLPNDRFFAVRPEGSVSTLKIQRTERGDSAVYLCASSLTAAGEQYFGPGTRLTVT.

This sequence joins TRBV7-2 and TRBJ1-6; D possibly corresponds to TRBD1 (6 bases). Germline CDR1 SGHTA, CDR2 FQGNSA. This CDR3 is 15 amino acids long. V dropped 3 bases and J dropped 7 bases, with 13 bases sitting between them. The CDR3 coding sequence is TGTGCCAGCAGCTTGGGCAGGGGAAGGAATTCACCCCTCCACTTT. Its protein product is CASSLGRGRNSPLHF.

The rearrangement uses TRBV5-1 and TRBJ2-5; TRBD1 matches 7 bases. The CDR3 loop spans 13 amino acids. Trimming took 4 bases from V and 4 from J; bases not matched to a gene: 4. The germline CDR1 and CDR2 sequences are SGHRS and YFSETQ. The CDR3 is CASSEGARETQYF. The DNA of the CDR3 is TGCGCCAGCAGCGAGGGGGCCCGAGAGACCCAGTACTTC.

CDR3 DNA sequence: TGCGCCAGCAGCTTTAAGTCCGGGACAGGGACTAATGAGCAGTTCTTC. Translating it yields CASSFKSGTGTNEQFF. The chain recombines TRBV5-1 with TRBJ2-1, with TRBD1 identical over 9 bases. The germline V gene has CDR1 SGHRS and CDR2 YFSETQ. V lost 2 bases to trimming and J lost 7 bases; unmatched junction nucleotides: 10. The CDR3 is 16 amino acids.

The sample holds a few counts of this clone. V is TRBV7-8 and J is TRBJ1-1, with 8 bases fitting TRBD1. Germline CDR1 is SGHVS and CDR2 is FQNEAQ. Unmatched junction bases numbered 11, after V lost 3 bases and J lost 11 bases. This CDR3 is built from 14 residues. The CDR3 protein is CASSFQGAAVQAFF. In DNA, the CDR3 is TGTGCCAGCAGCTTTCAGGGGGCCGCCGTACAGGCTTTCTTT. Full variable domain (outside the CDR3, taken from reference TRBV7-8 and TRBJ1-1): GAGVSQSPRYKVAKRGQDVALRCDPISGHVSLFWYQQALGQGPEFLTYFQNEAQLDKSGLPSDRFFAERPEGSVSTLKIQRTQQEDSAVYLCASSFQGAAVQAFFGQGTRLTVV.

This clone was counted a few times. The chain carries TRBV4-1 and TRBJ2-5; TRBD2 matches at 13 bases. Germline V gene sequence: CDR1 MGHRA, CDR2 YSYEKL. Trimming removed 0 bases from V and 4 bases from J; junction bases left unmatched: 2. The CDR3 has 16 residues. The CDR3 DNA sequence: TGCGCCAGCAGCCAAGAACTAGCGGGAGGGCGAGAGACCCAGTACTTC. As protein: CASSQELAGGRETQYF.